Sequencing of this T cell receptor beta chain was carried out in a study of human T cells and chemical hapten exposure. Study at large: Slight volume differences across pooled libraries mainly accounted for varying per-sample TCR yields.

Findings of the study overall: Following DPC sensitization, TCRs present above 1 in 1000 frequency showed no change.

As the library was built, unique molecular identifiers were attached to individual cDNA molecules. Per the original methods: A per-sample median of around 88,000 TCRs was observed, with counts ranging from about 20,000 to 750,000. Each CDR3 protein gets one entry after TCRdb re-called the RACE reads with MiXCR. The V and J calls and clone size are TCRdb's, not the authors'. The data show approximately 33,000 distinct CDR3 sequences, 6.5% to 8.5% seen once. The CDR3 has 14 residues. The V gene lost 3 bases and the J gene lost 3 bases, with 11 bases spanning the gap. The germline V gene has CDR1 MGHDK and CDR2 SYGVNS. This clonotype was counted only a few times. Its antigen is not identified. Indicated time point: healthy volunteer bleed at 2 weeks. Total RNA was extracted from unfractionated whole blood.

This rearrangement joins TRBV25-1 to TRBJ1-1; D may be TRBD1 (6 bases). This receptor was obtained from a human donor in good health. Some clones in this sample may be carry-over from other donors' samples. The specimen sequenced was whole blood. The CDR3 spells CASSEQGPDTEAFF. The CDR3, as DNA: TGTGCCAGCAGTGAGCAGGGGCCGGACACTGAAGCTTTCTTT. Drawing the rest from reference TRBV25-1 and TRBJ1-1, the complete variable domain is EADIYQTPRYLVIGTGKKITLECSQTMGHDKMYWYQQDPGMELHLIHYSYGVNSTEKGDLSSESTVSRIRTEHFPLTLESARPSHTSQYLCASSEQGPDTEAFFGQGTRLTVV.